Listed below are T cell receptor beta chains from one sample, sequenced in a study of cytomegalovirus exposure and HLA in healthy donors. Clones were sequenced by immunoSEQ multiplex PCR, and TCRdb holds only the in-frame ones, with some missing. The repertoire has about 87,000 clones, 79% of them found once; the top ten carry roughly 3.8%. The sequenced material came from PBMCs. The receptors stem from a woman aged 40 to 50 in good health and CMV-seronegative. CDR3s include the opening cysteine and the closing phenylalanine or tryptophan. A D gene is named only where the DNA matches it firmly. Part of the rows lack a size; the others show once, few, many or a class for expanded clones.

>TRBJ2-7|.|.|TRBV27
CASSLRVLDSYEQYF
TGTGCCAGCAGTTTACGGGTCCTCGACTCCTACGAGCAGTACTTC
>TRBJ2-2|.|TRBD2|TRBV5-4
CASTDSGGIAGELFF
TGTGCCAGCACGGACAGCGGGGGGATCGCCGGGGAGCTGTTTTTT
>TRBJ1-5|.|TRBD1|TRBV7-8
CASSYEQGSNQPQHF
TGTGCCAGCAGCTACGAACAGGGGAGCAATCAGCCCCAGCATTTT
>TRBJ1-6|.|.|TRBV9
CASSGREGDSPLHF
TGTGCCAGCAGCGGCCGGGAGGGGGATTCACCCCTCCACTTT
>TRBJ2-2|.|.|TRBV6-1
CASSAGLTGELFF
TGTGCCAGCAGTGCCGGTCTAACCGGGGAGCTGTTTTTT
>TRBJ1-4|.|.|TRBV9
CASSADATNEKLFF
TGTGCCAGCAGTGCAGATGCAACTAATGAAAAACTGTTTTTT
>TRBJ2-7|once|TRBD1|TRBV6-1
CASLDREFYEQYF
TGTGCCAGTCTGGACAGGGAATTCTACGAGCAGTACTTC
>TRBJ2-5|.|.|TRBV29-1
CSVAWAETQYF
TGCAGCGTTGCGTGGGCCGAGACCCAGTACTTC
>TRBJ1-1|.|.|TRBV5-1
CASSLTSGSTEAFF
TGCGCCAGCAGCTTGACCTCTGGGAGCACTGAAGCTTTCTTT
>TRBJ2-5|.|TRBD2|TRBV6-5
CASSPTSSMRETQYF
TGTGCCAGCAGCCCGACTAGCTCCATGAGGGAGACCCAGTACTTC
>TRBJ1-2|.|.|TRBV6-5
CASSLGGGGGYGYTF
TGTGCCAGCAGCCTAGGCGGTGGGGGAGGGTATGGCTACACCTTC
>TRBJ2-1|few|TRBD1|TRBV5-8
CASSWTGGYNEQFF
TGTGCCAGCAGCTGGACAGGGGGCTACAATGAGCAGTTCTTC
>TRBJ2-2|.|.|TRBV30
CAWSQLGVGELFF
TGTGCCTGGAGTCAGCTCGGGGTCGGGGAGCTGTTTTTT
>TRBJ1-1|.|.|TRBV19
CASSIGGNTEAFF
TGTGCCAGTAGTATAGGAGGGAACACTGAAGCTTTCTTT
>TRBJ2-2|.|TRBD1|TRBV18
CASQPGTGPGELFF
TGTGCCAGCCAACCCGGGACAGGGCCCGGGGAGCTGTTTTTT
>TRBJ2-1|.|TRBD2|TRBV15
CATRSAGTSGGFSYNEQFF
TGTGCCACCCGATCGGCAGGGACTAGCGGGGGGTTCTCCTACAATGAGCAGTTCTTC
>TRBJ1-1|few|TRBD1|TRBV4-2
CASSPGTVNTEAFF
TGTGCCAGCAGCCCTGGGACAGTGAACACTGAAGCTTTCTTT
>TRBJ2-7|once|TRBD2|TRBV5-6
CASSQTTSGARAYEQYF
TGTGCCAGCAGCCAAACGACTAGCGGGGCCCGGGCCTACGAGCAGTACTTC
>TRBJ2-1|.|.|TRBV18
CASSPRALYNEQFF
TGTGCCAGCTCACCACGGGCTTTATACAATGAGCAGTTCTTC
>TRBJ2-7|.|.|TRBV7-6
CASSSTPGSSDEQYF
TGTGCCAGCAGTTCAACTCCCGGGTCCTCGGACGAGCAGTACTTC
>TRBJ1-2|.|.|TRBV4-2
CASSQDGRGSYGYTF
TGTGCCAGCAGCCAAGATGGGAGGGGAAGCTATGGCTACACCTTC
>TRBJ1-4|.|.|TRBV9
CASSQGSGGGANEKLFF
TGTGCCAGCAGTCAAGGGTCCGGGGGGGGAGCTAATGAAAAACTGTTTTTT
>TRBJ1-1|few|.|TRBV18
CASSPGRGTRNTEAFF
TGTGCCAGCTCACCAGGGAGGGGCACTAGGAACACTGAAGCTTTCTTT
>TRBJ1-6|.|.|TRBV19
CASSIGTVDSPLHF
TGTGCCAGTAGTATAGGGACAGTGGATTCACCCCTCCACTTT
>TRBJ2-5|.|.|TRBV28
CASSGQSETQYF
TGTGCCAGCAGCGGACAGTCAGAGACCCAGTACTTC
>TRBJ1-1|.|TRBD1|TRBV2
CASSRQGASTEAFF
TGTGCCAGCAGTAGACAGGGGGCGAGCACTGAAGCTTTCTTT
>TRBJ2-5|.|.|TRBV11-2
CASSLVPQETQYF
TGTGCCAGCAGCCTAGTCCCCCAGGAGACCCAGTACTTC
>TRBJ1-6|.|.|TRBV6-5
CASSWEENSPLHF
TGTGCCAGCAGTTGGGAGGAGAATTCACCCCTCCACTTT
>TRBJ1-2|.|.|TRBV4-1
CASSQDRGPYLYGYTF
TGCGCCAGCAGCCAAGACAGGGGCCCTTACTTATATGGCTACACCTTC
>TRBJ1-5|.|TRBD1|TRBV5-1
CASSPGTDNQPQHF
TGCGCCAGCAGCCCAGGGACAGACAATCAGCCCCAGCATTTT
>TRBJ2-7|few|TRBD1|TRBV18
CASSPTGQGGYEQYF
TGTGCCAGCTCACCAACTGGACAGGGGGGTTACGAGCAGTACTTC
>TRBJ1-1|.|.|TRBV21-1
CASSKWGGGRTEAFF
TGTGCCAGCAGCAAATGGGGAGGGGGTCGGACTGAAGCTTTCTTT
>TRBJ2-1|.|.|TRBV5-6
CASSLTGGGHIEQFF
TGTGCCAGCAGCTTAACAGGGGGGGGGCATATTGAGCAGTTCTTC
>TRBJ2-7|.|.|TRBV30
CAWSVLEGAQQYF
TGTGCCTGGAGTGTACTGGAGGGGGCTCAGCAGTACTTC
>TRBJ1-6|.|TRBD1|TRBV7-3
CASRSSGTDPSPLHF
TGTGCCAGCAGAAGCTCCGGGACAGACCCTTCACCCCTCCACTTT
>TRBJ2-6|.|TRBD2|TRBV7-6
CASSTTRGTNVLTF
TGTGCCAGCAGCACTACGCGGGGGACCAACGTCCTGACTTTC
>TRBJ1-1|few|.|TRBV5-5
CASSLVGRAEAFF
TGTGCCAGCAGCTTGGTCGGGAGGGCTGAAGCTTTCTTT
>TRBJ1-5|once|.|TRBV18
CASSPPAPSNQPQHF
TGTGCCAGCTCACCACCGGCACCTAGTAATCAGCCCCAGCATTTT
>TRBJ2-7|once|TRBD1|TRBV9
CASSVGDRNYEQYF
TGTGCCAGCAGCGTAGGGGACAGGAATTACGAGCAGTACTTC
>TRBJ1-1|.|.|TRBV7-8
CASSSVGRTEAFF
TGTGCCAGCAGCTCGGTCGGTCGGACTGAAGCTTTCTTT
>TRBJ2-2|.|TRBD2|TRBV4-2
CASSQVGGVGTGELFF
TGTGCCAGCAGCCAAGTGGGGGGGGTGGGCACCGGGGAGCTGTTTTTT
>TRBJ2-7|.|.|TRBV7-6
CASSIEPVDSGRIHEQYF
TGTGCCAGCAGTATAGAGCCGGTTGACTCAGGGAGGATCCACGAGCAGTACTTC
>TRBJ1-1|few|TRBD1|TRBV6-9
CASSYSGTGTDEAFF
TGTGCCAGCAGTTATTCTGGGACAGGCACCGATGAAGCTTTCTTT